The 12 T cell receptor beta chains reported below all come from one sample, sequenced in a study. TCRdb called the 5' RACE reads again in MiXCR, with one record for every CDR3 protein. The table has approximately 8,900 distinct CDR3 sequences, about 30% seen once. Material: naive CD4+ T cells sorted from a lymph node. As to subset: naive CD4+ T cells, CD4+CD45RA+CD25-. The receptors shown here come from a female donor with breast cancer.

This clonotype has a count of ten or more. The chain carries TRBV18 and TRBJ2-2; 10 bases align to TRBD1. Germline loops: CDR1 KGHSH, CDR2 LQKENI. V gave up 3 bases and J gave up 5 bases; unmatched junction bases: 6. The CDR3 has 16 amino acids. The CDR3 loop reads CASSPRQGAWTGELFF. The CDR3 coding sequence is TGTGCCAGCTCACCCAGACAGGGGGCGTGGACCGGGGAGCTGTTTTTT.

J is TRBJ1-1 and V is TRBV29-1; D not resolved. The CDR3 is made up of 11 amino acids. Germline V CDR1 and CDR2: SQVTM, ANQGSEA. V gave up 4 bases and J gave up 8 bases, with 11 bases separating them. For the CDR3, the DNA is TGCAGCGTTGTTTCGGGATCCGAAGCTTTCTTT. Protein sequence: CSVVSGSEAFF.

The chain couples TRBV20-1 to TRBJ1-2; D is undetermined. CDR3 length equals 13 residues. The V gene's germline CDR1 is DFQATT and CDR2 SNEGSKA (reference sequence). As DNA, the CDR3 is TGCACGACGGGATCGCCCTCGGGAGTTGGCTACACCTTC. Protein sequence: CTTGSPSGVGYTF.

Ten or more counts support this clonotype. The chain joins TRBV28 to TRBJ2-3, with 11 bases fitting TRBD2. V trimming: 4 bases; J trimming: 7 bases; junction bases outside the gene matches: 13. There are 17 residues in the CDR3. Germline lookup yields CDR1 MDHEN and CDR2 SYDVKM. This chain's CDR3 is CASSWEVPSGGRNTQYF. The DNA of the CDR3 is TGTGCCAGCAGTTGGGAGGTCCCTAGCGGGGGGCGAAATACGCAGTATTTT.

The chain has TRBV5-1 and TRBJ2-7, with 8 nucleotides matching TRBD2. Germline-derived CDR1 and CDR2 are SGHRS and YFSETQ. The CDR3 is 14 residues long. V lost 1 base to trimming and J lost 13 bases; unmatched junction nucleotides: 13. The DNA for the CDR3 is TGCGCCAGCAGCTTGACTAGCGGTACCTACGAGCTATACTTC. As protein: CASSLTSGTYELYF. Using reference TRBV5-1 and TRBJ2-7 for the parts outside the CDR3, the full variable domain is KAGVTQTPRYLIKTRGQQVTLSCSPISGHRSVSWYQQTPGQGLQFLFEYFSETQRNKGNFPGRFSGRQFSNSRSEMNVSTLELGDSALYLCASSLTSGTYELYFGPGTRLTVT.

This clonotype was detected ten times or more. At one end the junction does not follow the germline gene, possibly because of a read error. The chain is built from TRBV27 and TRBJ1-5; D gene uncertain. The CDR3 length is 15 residues. Germline CDR1 reads MNHEY; CDR2 reads SMNVEV (reference sequence). The CDR3 protein is CASSSDGLESQPQRF. The CDR3 nucleotides are TGTGCCAGCAGTTCGGACGGGCTTGAGAGTCAGCCCCAGCGTTTT.

This clonotype was recorded a few times. This CDR3 reads CASTFGQEAFF. CDR3 in DNA: TGTGCCAGCACATTCGGACAGGAAGCTTTCTTT. The V call is TRBV12-3 or TRBV12-4, the J call TRBJ1-1; possibly TRBD1 for D (6 bases). This CDR3 region has 11 residues. Trimming removed 7 bases from V and 8 bases from J, with 11 bases in between.

This clonotype was seen many times. The chain carries TRBV12-3 or TRBV12-4 and TRBJ2-2, with 9 bases lining up with TRBD2. The CDR3 runs 20 residues. With V trimmed by 4 bases and J by 0 bases, 15 bases remained unmatched. The CDR3 DNA sequence: TGTGCCAGCAGTTCGCATAGCGGGAGCCCGTCTCTCGCGAACACCGGGGAGCTGTTTTTT. As protein: CASSSHSGSPSLANTGELFF.

This clonotype counts as medium-sized. The rearrangement joins TRBV5-1 to TRBJ1-1; 10 bases are shared with TRBD1. V lost 4 bases, J lost 4 bases, and 7 bases stayed unmatched. Germline V gene data show CDR1 as SGHRS and CDR2 as YFSETQ. The CDR3 runs to 15 residues. CDR3 region: CASSRRTGGGTEAFF. The CDR3 DNA reads as TGCGCCAGCAGCCGCCGGACAGGGGGGGGCACTGAAGCTTTCTTT.

Notes on this clonotype: This may be a read error, as it is one base from a much larger clone. This chain joins TRBV25-1 and TRBJ2-1; perhaps TRBD2 as D (5 bases). V lost 2 bases to trimming and J lost 3 bases, with 17 bases between them. Germline V gene lookup returns CDR1 MGHDK and CDR2 SYGVNS. The CDR3 has 17 amino acids. CDR3 protein: CASSEINRLADYNEQFF. In DNA form, the CDR3 reads TGTGCCAGCAGTGAAATCAATCGCCTAGCAGACTACAATGAGCAGTTCTTC. Full variable domain (outside the CDR3, taken from reference TRBV25-1 and TRBJ2-1): EADIYQTPRYLVIGTGKKITLECSQTMGHDKMYWYQQDPGMELHLIHYSYGVNSTEKGDLSSESTVSRIRTEHFPLTLESARPSHTSQYLCASSEINRLADYNEQFFGPGTRLTVL.

This chain links TRBV3-1 with TRBJ2-1, with D tentatively TRBD1 or TRBD2 (5 bases each). Germline CDR1 reads LGHDT; CDR2 reads YNNKEL (reference sequence). V gave up 5 bases and J gave up 2 bases, with 13 bases separating them. This CDR3 contains 15 residues. CDR3 protein: CASSLGVGTYNEQFF. The CDR3 DNA reads TGTGCCAGCAGCTTAGGGGTCGGGACCTACAATGAGCAGTTCTTC.

With respect to this clonotype: A read error may explain this, as a much larger clone is one base away. The V and J genes are TRBV7-2 and TRBJ2-3; tentatively, D is TRBD1 or TRBD2 (5 bases each). The CDR3 consists of 15 residues. V was pared by 1 base and J by 5 bases, with 13 bases between. Germline CDR1 SGHTA, CDR2 FQGNSA. CDR3 amino acids: CASSLGGVSLDTQYF. In nucleotides, the CDR3 is TGTGCCAGCAGCTTAGGAGGGGTGTCATTAGATACGCAGTATTTT.